Listed below are T cell receptor beta chains from one sample, sequenced in a study of shared clonotypes between healthy human individuals. TCRdb keeps only in-frame clones here, not all; method: immunoSEQ multiplex PCR. Of about 2.2 million clones listed, roughly 93% are singletons. The sample was naive CD8+ T cells from PBMCs. The receptors stem from a man aged 18 to 30 in good health. Some clones in this sample may be carry-over from other donors' samples. Both conserved end residues are part of each CDR3. Each record gives: D gene, clone size, V gene, J gene, CDR3 protein, CDR3 DNA. A D gene is named only where the DNA matches it firmly. Only part of the rows carry a size: once, few, many, or a class if the clone is expanded.

>NA|NA|TRBV10-3|TRBJ2-3
CATMDRGTDTQYF
TGTGCCACCATGGACAGAGGCACAGATACGCAGTATTTT
>NA|NA|TRBV4-1|TRBJ2-1
CASSQVWKDGWSHNEQFF
TGCGCCAGCAGCCAAGTATGGAAAGACGGATGGAGTCACAATGAGCAGTTCTTC
>NA|NA|TRBV27|TRBJ1-2
CASAPRNALIYGYTF
TGTGCCAGCGCTCCCCGGAACGCCCTCATCTATGGCTACACCTTC
>NA|NA|TRBV10-3|TRBJ2-7
CAISESGTYEQYF
TGTGCCATCAGTGAGTCGGGGACTTACGAGCAGTACTTC
>NA|once|TRBV6-5|TRBJ1-2
CASRPLLMPNYGYTF
TGTGCCAGCAGGCCTTTACTCATGCCCAACTATGGCTACACCTTC
>NA|NA|TRBV11-1|TRBJ1-1
CASSPGATEAFF
TGTGCCAGCAGCCCAGGGGCCACTGAAGCTTTCTTT
>TRBD2|NA|TRBV7-7|TRBJ2-1
CASSWGLADYNEQFF
TGTGCCAGCAGCTGGGGACTAGCGGACTACAATGAGCAGTTCTTC
>TRBD2|once|TRBV5-1|TRBJ2-1
CASSFYASGSYNEQFF
TGCGCCAGCAGCTTCTATGCTAGCGGATCCTACAATGAGCAGTTCTTC
>NA|NA|TRBV6-5|TRBJ2-2
CASSYWGLNTGELFF
TGTGCCAGCAGTTACTGGGGACTCAACACCGGGGAGCTGTTTTTT
>TRBD1|NA|TRBV19|TRBJ1-1
CASSDGQGPIWEAFF
TGTGCCAGTAGTGACGGACAGGGCCCTATCTGGGAAGCTTTCTTT
>NA|NA|TRBV6-5|TRBJ2-7
CASSYDAGDTYEQYF
TGTGCCAGCAGTTACGATGCCGGTGACACCTACGAGCAGTACTTC
>TRBD1|NA|TRBV9|TRBJ1-1
CASSTGQENTEAFF
TGTGCCAGCAGCACGGGACAGGAGAACACTGAAGCTTTCTTT
>NA|NA|TRBV7-9|TRBJ1-1
CASSFGPGSVTEAFF
TGTGCCAGCAGCTTTGGCCCTGGGTCGGTGACTGAAGCTTTCTTT
>TRBD2|NA|TRBV14|TRBJ2-2
CASSPWASGNTGELFF
TGTGCCAGCAGCCCCTGGGCTAGCGGGAACACCGGGGAGCTGTTTTTT
>NA|NA|TRBV6-1|TRBJ2-1
CASNLRVSYNEQFF
TGTGCCAGCAACCTACGGGTGTCCTACAATGAGCAGTTCTTC
>NA|NA|TRBV4-3|TRBJ1-3
CASSQAIGLSGNTIYF
TGCGCCAGCAGCCAAGCTATAGGGTTGTCTGGAAACACCATATATTTT
>NA|NA|TRBV6-5|TRBJ2-7
CASSVGRGGGSEQYF
TGTGCCAGCAGCGTTGGACGAGGAGGGGGTTCCGAGCAGTACTTC
>NA|NA|TRBV30|TRBJ2-5
CAWSEGLRETRYF
TGTGCCTGGAGTGAGGGTTTGCGAGAGACCCGGTACTTC
>NA|once|TRBV6-4|TRBJ1-5
CASSPSGVWGQPQHF
TGTGCCAGCAGCCCCTCGGGGGTATGGGGACAGCCCCAGCATTTT
>NA|NA|TRBV14|TRBJ2-7
CASSLDSQGGGEQYF
TGTGCCAGCAGCCTAGACTCCCAGGGGGGTGGCGAGCAGTACTTC
>NA|NA|TRBV11-2|TRBJ2-3
CASSFVANGGTDTQYF
TGTGCCAGCAGCTTCGTGGCCAACGGGGGCACAGATACGCAGTATTTT
>NA|NA|TRBV15|TRBJ2-3
CATSSGPGTDTQYF
TGTGCCACCAGCAGCGGCCCGGGCACAGATACGCAGTATTTT
>NA|NA|TRBV29-1|TRBJ1-1
CSARGWGGPLNTEAFF
TGCAGCGCCCGAGGTTGGGGGGGACCTTTGAACACTGAAGCTTTCTTT
>TRBD2|once|TRBV11-2|TRBJ2-7
CASSPGLAGEQYF
TGTGCCAGCAGCCCTGGACTAGCGGGAGAGCAGTACTTC
>NA|NA|TRBV5-4|TRBJ2-5
CASSLGHAGADSYF
TGTGCCAGCAGCTTGGGACACGCTGGAGCTGATTCTTACTTC
>NA|NA|TRBV27|TRBJ2-7
CASSLRGDEQYF
TGTGCCAGCAGTTTAAGGGGCGACGAGCAGTACTTC
>NA|NA|TRBV6-1|TRBJ1-2
CASSEPAREDGYTF
TGTGCCAGCAGTGAACCGGCAAGGGAGGATGGCTACACCTTC
>TRBD2|NA|TRBV27|TRBJ2-7
CASIGGRDYEQYF
TGTGCCAGCATAGGCGGGAGGGACTACGAGCAGTACTTC
>NA|NA|TRBV7-9|TRBJ1-1
CASSSPSGVLNTEAFF
TGTGCCAGCAGCTCCCCGTCGGGGGTATTGAACACTGAAGCTTTCTTT
>TRBD1|NA|TRBV27|TRBJ2-1
CASSLRQGYNEQFF
TGTGCCAGCAGTTTACGACAGGGGTACAATGAGCAGTTCTTC
>TRBD1|NA|TRBV5-1|TRBJ1-1
CASSLDEDRGVTEAFF
TGCGCCAGCAGCTTGGATGAGGACAGGGGGGTTACTGAAGCTTTCTTT
>NA|NA|TRBV9|TRBJ2-7
CASSQGLSAGMGEQYF
TGTGCCAGCAGCCAGGGGTTATCGGCTGGGATGGGGGAGCAGTACTTC
>TRBD1|once|TRBV30|TRBJ2-2
CAWRGPGQALTGELFF
TGTGCCTGGAGAGGTCCGGGACAGGCCCTTACCGGGGAGCTGTTTTTT
>NA|NA|TRBV7-9|TRBJ1-1
CASSSNRRGSNTEAFF
TGTGCCAGCAGCTCAAACAGGAGAGGCTCGAACACTGAAGCTTTCTTT
>NA|NA|TRBV28|TRBJ1-2
CASSFSAPSYYGYTF
TGTGCCAGCAGTTTTTCTGCTCCGAGCTACTATGGCTACACCTTC
>NA|once|TRBV30|TRBJ2-1
CAWSNPNRGEQFF
TGTGCCTGGAGTAACCCCAACCGGGGTGAGCAGTTCTTC
>NA|once|TRBV11-2|TRBJ2-3
CASSLGHTQYF
TGTGCCAGCTCCCTAGGTCATACGCAGTATTTT
>NA|NA|TRBV27|TRBJ2-7
CASSPLTGPGEDEQYF
TGTGCCAGCAGTCCCCTAACCGGGCCCGGGGAGGACGAGCAGTACTTC
>NA|NA|TRBV21-1|TRBJ2-1
CASRRSGHYNEQFF
TGTGCCAGCAGAAGAAGCGGCCACTACAATGAGCAGTTCTTC
>NA|NA|TRBV7-9|TRBJ2-2
CASSLVPGELFF
TGTGCCAGCAGCTTAGTTCCCGGGGAGCTGTTTTTT
>TRBD1|NA|TRBV28|TRBJ2-7
CASSFPSRQGTYEQYF
TGTGCCAGCAGTTTCCCTTCTCGACAGGGTACCTACGAGCAGTACTTC
>NA|NA|TRBV28|TRBJ1-1
CASGTLRGANTEAFF
TGTGCCAGCGGCACATTACGGGGGGCGAACACTGAAGCTTTCTTT
>NA|once|TRBV28|TRBJ2-7
CASSEDPYEQYF
TGTGCCAGCAGTGAGGACCCCTACGAGCAGTACTTC
>TRBD1|NA|TRBV6-5|TRBJ1-1
CAGSYRRQGITEAFF
TGTGCCGGCAGTTACCGGAGACAGGGTATCACTGAAGCTTTCTTT
>NA|once|TRBV28|TRBJ1-1
CASSAPPNGGEEAFF
TGTGCCAGCAGTGCCCCACCCAACGGGGGCGAGGAAGCTTTCTTT
>TRBD1|NA|TRBV6-6|TRBJ2-7
CASTGGRGPSYEQYF
TGTGCCAGCACCGGGGGCAGGGGGCCATCCTACGAGCAGTACTTC
>NA|NA|TRBV25-1|TRBJ2-1
CASSEFRAPNEQFF
TGTGCCAGCAGTGAATTCAGAGCACCGAATGAGCAGTTCTTC
>TRBD2|NA|TRBV27|TRBJ2-1
CASSPLAGGGQAQFF
TGTGCCAGCAGTCCTCTAGCGGGCGGAGGCCAGGCGCAGTTCTTC
>TRBD1|NA|TRBV2|TRBJ1-1
CASSGPGTGRGGMNTEAFF
TGTGCCAGCAGTGGCCCCGGGACAGGCAGGGGGGGAATGAACACTGAAGCTTTCTTT
>TRBD2|once|TRBV7-2|TRBJ2-7
CASSFARSGGPYEQYF
TGTGCCAGCAGCTTCGCCCGATCGGGAGGGCCCTACGAGCAGTACTTC
>NA|few|TRBV11-2|TRBJ2-7
CASSLGGDYEQYF
TGTGCCAGCAGCTTAGGGGGGGACTACGAGCAGTACTTC